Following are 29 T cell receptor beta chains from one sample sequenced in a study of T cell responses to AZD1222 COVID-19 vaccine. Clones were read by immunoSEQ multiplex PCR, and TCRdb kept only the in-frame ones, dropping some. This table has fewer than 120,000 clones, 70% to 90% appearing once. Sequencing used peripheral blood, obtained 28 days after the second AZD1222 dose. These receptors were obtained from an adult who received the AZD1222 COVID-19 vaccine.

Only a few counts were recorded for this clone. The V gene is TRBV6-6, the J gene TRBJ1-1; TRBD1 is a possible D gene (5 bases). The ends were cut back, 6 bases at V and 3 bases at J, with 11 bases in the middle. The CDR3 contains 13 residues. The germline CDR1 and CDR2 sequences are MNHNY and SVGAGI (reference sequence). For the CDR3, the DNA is TGTGCCAGCAGAACAGACAGCTACACTGAAGCTTTCTTT. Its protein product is CASRTDSYTEAFF.

In nucleotides, the CDR3 is TGTGCCAGCAGCTCCCCTTCCTACGAGCAGTACTTC. Translated, it gives CASSSPSYEQYF. The chain combines TRBV12-3 or TRBV12-4 with TRBJ2-7; no definite D call. V was trimmed by 6 bases and J by 1 base, leaving 7 bases between them. The CDR3 spans 12 residues.

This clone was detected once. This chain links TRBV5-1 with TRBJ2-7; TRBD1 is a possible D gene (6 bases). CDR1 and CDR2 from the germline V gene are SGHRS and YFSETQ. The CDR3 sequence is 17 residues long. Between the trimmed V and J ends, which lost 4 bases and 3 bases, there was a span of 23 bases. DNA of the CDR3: TGCGCCAGCAGCGAGAGGACAGCCCGGAACTTTGACTACGAGCAGTACTTC. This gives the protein CASSERTARNFDYEQYF. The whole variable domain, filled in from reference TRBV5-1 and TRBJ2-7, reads KAGVTQTPRYLIKTRGQQVTLSCSPISGHRSVSWYQQTPGQGLQFLFEYFSETQRNKGNFPGRFSGRQFSNSRSEMNVSTLELGDSALYLCASSERTARNFDYEQYFGPGTRLTVT.

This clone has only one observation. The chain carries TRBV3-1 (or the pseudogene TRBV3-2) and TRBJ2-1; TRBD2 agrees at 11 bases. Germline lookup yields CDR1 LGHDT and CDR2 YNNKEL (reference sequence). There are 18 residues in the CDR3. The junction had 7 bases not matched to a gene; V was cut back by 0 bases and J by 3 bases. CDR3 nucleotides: TGTGCCAGCAGCCAAGAACGGGCTAGCGGGAGGCTCTACAATGAGCAGTTCTTC. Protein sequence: CASSQERASGRLYNEQFF.

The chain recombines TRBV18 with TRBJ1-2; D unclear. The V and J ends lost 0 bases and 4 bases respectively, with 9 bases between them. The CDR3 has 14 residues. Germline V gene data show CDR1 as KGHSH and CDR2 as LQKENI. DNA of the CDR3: TGTGCCAGCTCACCACCGGCGGGCTTCTATGGCTACACCTTC. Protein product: CASSPPAGFYGYTF.

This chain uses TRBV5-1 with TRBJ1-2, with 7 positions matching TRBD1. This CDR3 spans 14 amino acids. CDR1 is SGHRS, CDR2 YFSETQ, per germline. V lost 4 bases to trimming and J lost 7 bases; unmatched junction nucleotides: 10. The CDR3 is CASSLQGRESGYTF. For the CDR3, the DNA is TGCGCCAGCAGCCTACAGGGGCGAGAGTCTGGCTACACCTTC.

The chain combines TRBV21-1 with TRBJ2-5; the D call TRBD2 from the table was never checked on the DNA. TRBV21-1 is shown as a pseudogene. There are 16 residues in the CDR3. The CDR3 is CASSHQTSGAQETQYF. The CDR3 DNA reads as TGTGCCAGCAGCCACCAAACTAGCGGGGCTCAAGAGACCCAGTACTTC.

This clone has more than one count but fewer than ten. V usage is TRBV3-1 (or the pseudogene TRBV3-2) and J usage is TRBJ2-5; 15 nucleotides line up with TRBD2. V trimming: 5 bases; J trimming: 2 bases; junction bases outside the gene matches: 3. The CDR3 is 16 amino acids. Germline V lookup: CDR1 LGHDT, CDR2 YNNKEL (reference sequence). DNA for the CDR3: TGTGCCAGCAGCTTCGGACTAGCGGGGGGGCAAGAGACCCAGTACTTC. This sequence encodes CASSFGLAGGQETQYF.

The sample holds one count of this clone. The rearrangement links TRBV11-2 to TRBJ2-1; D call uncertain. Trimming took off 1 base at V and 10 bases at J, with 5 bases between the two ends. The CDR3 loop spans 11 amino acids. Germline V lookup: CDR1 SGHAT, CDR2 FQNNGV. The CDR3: CASSLANEQFF. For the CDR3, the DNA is TGTGCCAGCAGCTTAGCCAACGAGCAGTTCTTC.

The DNA for the CDR3 is TGTGCCACCAGTATGGGGGGGGCTGGCACCGGGGAGCTGTTTTTT. This encodes CATSMGGAGTGELFF. The V and J genes are TRBV24-1 and TRBJ2-2; perhaps TRBD2 as D (7 bases). Deletions cut 6 bases from V and 4 bases from J, with 14 bases between. Looked up from germline, CDR1 is KGHDR and CDR2 is SFDVKD. The CDR3 extends over 15 amino acids.

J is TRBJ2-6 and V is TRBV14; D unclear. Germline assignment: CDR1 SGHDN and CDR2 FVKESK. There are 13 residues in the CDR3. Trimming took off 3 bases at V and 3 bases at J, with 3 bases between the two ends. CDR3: CASSHSGANVLTF. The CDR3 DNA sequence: TGTGCCAGCAGCCATAGTGGGGCCAACGTCCTGACTTTC. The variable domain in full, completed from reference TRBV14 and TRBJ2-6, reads EAGVTQFPSHSVIEKGQTVTLRCDPISGHDNLYWYRRVMGKEIKFLLHFVKESKQDESGMPNNRFLAERTGGTYSTLKVQPAELEDSGVYFCASSHSGANVLTFGAGSRLTVL.

CDR3 region: CASSPTPLIADTQYF. DNA of the CDR3: TGTGCCAGCAGCCCCACCCCGCTTATAGCAGATACGCAGTATTTT. V gene TRBV11-3 combines with J gene TRBJ2-3, with D unclear. The length of the CDR3 is 15 residues. V lost 5 bases and J lost 4, with 16 bases in between. CDR1 and CDR2 (germline): SGHNT, YENEEA.

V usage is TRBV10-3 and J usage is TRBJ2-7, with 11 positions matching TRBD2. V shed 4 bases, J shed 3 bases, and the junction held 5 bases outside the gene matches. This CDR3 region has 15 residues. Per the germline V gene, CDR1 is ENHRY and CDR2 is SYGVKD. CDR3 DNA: TGTGCCATCAGTGGGGGACTAGCGGAGTACTACGAGCAGTACTTC. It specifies CAISGGLAEYYEQYF.

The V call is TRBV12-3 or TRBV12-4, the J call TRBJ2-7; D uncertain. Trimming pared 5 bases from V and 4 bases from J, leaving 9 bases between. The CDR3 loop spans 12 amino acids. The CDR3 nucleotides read TGTGCCAGCAGTCCTATGGGTTACGAGCAGTACTTC. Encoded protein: CASSPMGYEQYF.

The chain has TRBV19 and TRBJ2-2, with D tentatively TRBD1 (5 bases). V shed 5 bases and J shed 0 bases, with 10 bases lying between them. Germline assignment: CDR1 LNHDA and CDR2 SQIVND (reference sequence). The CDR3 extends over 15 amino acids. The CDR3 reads CASSLQAPNTGELFF. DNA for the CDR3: TGTGCCAGTAGTTTACAGGCTCCGAACACCGGGGAGCTGTTTTTT.

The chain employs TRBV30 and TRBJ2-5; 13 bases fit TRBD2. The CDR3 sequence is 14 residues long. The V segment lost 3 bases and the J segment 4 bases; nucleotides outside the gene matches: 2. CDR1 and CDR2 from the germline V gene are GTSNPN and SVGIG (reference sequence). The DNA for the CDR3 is TGTGCCTGGAGCCGGACTAGCGGGAGAGAGACCCAGTACTTC. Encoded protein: CAWSRTSGRETQYF.

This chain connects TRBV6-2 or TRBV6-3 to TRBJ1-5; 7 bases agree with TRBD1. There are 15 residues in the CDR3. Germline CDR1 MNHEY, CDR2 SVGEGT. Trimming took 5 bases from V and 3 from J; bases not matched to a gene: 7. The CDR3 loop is CASSLIGQANQPQHF. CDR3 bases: TGTGCCAGCAGTCTGATCGGACAGGCCAATCAGCCCCAGCATTTT.

The CDR3: CSAQQGVGTEAFF. The CDR3, as DNA: TGCAGCGCTCAACAGGGGGTCGGCACTGAAGCTTTCTTT. V usage is TRBV29-1 and J usage is TRBJ1-1; TRBD1 agrees at 8 bases. The CDR3 length is 13 residues. Germline lookup yields CDR1 SQVTM and CDR2 ANQGSEA. The trim removed 7 bases at V and 4 bases at J, leaving 8 bases unmatched.

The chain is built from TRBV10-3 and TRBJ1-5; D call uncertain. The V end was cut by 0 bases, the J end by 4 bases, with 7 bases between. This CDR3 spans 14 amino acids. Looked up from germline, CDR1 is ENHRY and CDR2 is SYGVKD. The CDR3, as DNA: TGTGCCATCAGTGAGTCCCCTGGGAATCAGCCCCAGCATTTT. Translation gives CAISESPGNQPQHF.

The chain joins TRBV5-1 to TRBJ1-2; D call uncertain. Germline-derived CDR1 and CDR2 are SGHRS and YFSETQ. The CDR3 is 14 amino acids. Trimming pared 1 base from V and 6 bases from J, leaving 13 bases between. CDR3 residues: CASSLTPPADGYTF. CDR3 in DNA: TGCGCCAGCAGCTTGACTCCCCCGGCAGATGGCTACACCTTC.

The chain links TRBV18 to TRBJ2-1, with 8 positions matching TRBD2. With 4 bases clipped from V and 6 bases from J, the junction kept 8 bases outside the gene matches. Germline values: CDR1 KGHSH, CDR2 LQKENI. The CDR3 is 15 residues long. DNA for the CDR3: TGTGCCAGCTCACAACTAGCGGCCCCCTCCAATGAGCAGTTCTTC. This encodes CASSQLAAPSNEQFF.

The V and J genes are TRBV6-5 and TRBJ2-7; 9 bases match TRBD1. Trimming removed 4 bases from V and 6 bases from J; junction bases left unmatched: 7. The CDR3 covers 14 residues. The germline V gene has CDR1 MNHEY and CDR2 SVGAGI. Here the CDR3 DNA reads TGTGCCAGCAGTTCCGAGGGACAGGGTGGCGAGCAGTACTTC. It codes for CASSSEGQGGEQYF.

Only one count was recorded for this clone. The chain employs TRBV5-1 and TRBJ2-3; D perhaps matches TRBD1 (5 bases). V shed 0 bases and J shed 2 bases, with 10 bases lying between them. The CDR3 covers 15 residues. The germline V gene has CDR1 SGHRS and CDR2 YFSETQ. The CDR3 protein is CASSLGGVSTDTQYF. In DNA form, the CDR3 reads TGCGCCAGCAGCTTGGGGGGCGTCTCCACAGATACGCAGTATTTT.

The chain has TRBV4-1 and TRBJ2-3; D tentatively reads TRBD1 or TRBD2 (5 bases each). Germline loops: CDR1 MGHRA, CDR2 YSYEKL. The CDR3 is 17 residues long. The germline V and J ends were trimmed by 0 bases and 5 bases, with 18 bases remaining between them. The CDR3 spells CASSQDNNGDRGDTQYF. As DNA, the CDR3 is TGCGCCAGCAGCCAAGATAATAACGGGGACCGGGGAGATACGCAGTATTTT.

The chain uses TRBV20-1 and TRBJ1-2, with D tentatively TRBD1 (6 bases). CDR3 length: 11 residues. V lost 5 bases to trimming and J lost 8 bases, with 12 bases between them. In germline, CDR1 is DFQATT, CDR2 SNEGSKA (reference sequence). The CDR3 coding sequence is TGCAGTGCTCGGGGGGGGCCCGGCTACACCTTC. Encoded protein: CSARGGPGYTF.

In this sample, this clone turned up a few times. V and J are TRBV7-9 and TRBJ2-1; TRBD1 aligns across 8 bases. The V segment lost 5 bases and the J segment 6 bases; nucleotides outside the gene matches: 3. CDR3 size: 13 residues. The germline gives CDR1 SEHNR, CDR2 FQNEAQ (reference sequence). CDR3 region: CASSPGTGNEQFF. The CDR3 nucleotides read TGTGCCAGCAGCCCGGGGACAGGCAATGAGCAGTTCTTC.

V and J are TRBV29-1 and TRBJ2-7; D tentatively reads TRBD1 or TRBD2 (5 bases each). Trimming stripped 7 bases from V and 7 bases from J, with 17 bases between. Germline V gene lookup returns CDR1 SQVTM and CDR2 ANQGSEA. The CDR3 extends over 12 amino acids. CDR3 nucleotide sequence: TGCAGCGGGACGTCGGGTTGGGGGGAGCAGTACTTC. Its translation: CSGTSGWGEQYF.

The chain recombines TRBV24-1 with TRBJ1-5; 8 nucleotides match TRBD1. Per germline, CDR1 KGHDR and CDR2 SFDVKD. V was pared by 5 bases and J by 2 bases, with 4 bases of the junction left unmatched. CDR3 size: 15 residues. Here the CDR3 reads CATSGTGIGNQPQHF. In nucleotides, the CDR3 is TGTGCCACCAGTGGGACAGGGATAGGCAATCAGCCCCAGCATTTT.

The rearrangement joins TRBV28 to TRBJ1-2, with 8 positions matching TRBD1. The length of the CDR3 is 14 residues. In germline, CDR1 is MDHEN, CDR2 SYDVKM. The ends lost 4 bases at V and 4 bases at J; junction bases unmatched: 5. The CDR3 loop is CASSSRGRGYGYTF. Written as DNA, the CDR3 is TGTGCCAGCAGTTCCAGGGGGCGAGGCTATGGCTACACCTTC.